This T cell receptor (beta chain) was captured by sequencing in a study of blood T cell repertoires in COVID-19. On the study more broadly: The analysed material was cDNA or gDNA that came from T cells, B-cell-depleted T cells, or PBMCs.

The assay was immunoSEQ multiplex PCR, and TCRdb's table has in-frame clones only and misses some. The repertoire holds some 41,000 clones, with approximately 81% as singletons. This CDR3 is 13 amino acids long. The germline V and J ends were trimmed by 5 bases and 5 bases, with 12 bases remaining between them. The germline gives CDR1 SGHTA, CDR2 FQGTGA. V gene TRBV7-3 combines with J gene TRBJ2-5; TRBD2 is a possible D gene (5 bases). This TCR derives from a woman aged 70-85 years with acute or convalescent COVID-19. Sequencing was done on a sample of peripheral blood. CDR3 DNA sequence: TGTGCCAGCAGCCCTCCCGGGGTTGAGACCCAGTACTTC. It translates to CASSPPGVETQYF. The full variable domain, with the rest looked up from reference TRBV7-3 and TRBJ2-5, is GAGVSQTPSNKVTEKGKYVELRCDPISGHTALYWYRQSLGQGPEFLIYFQGTGAADDSGLPNDRFFAVRPEGSVSTLKIQRTERGDSAVYLCASSPPGVETQYFGPGTRLLVL.